The 6 T cell receptor beta chains in this list originate from one sample, sequenced in a study of cytomegalovirus exposure and HLA in healthy donors. Assay used: immunoSEQ multiplex PCR; TCRdb lists only in-frame clones, some missing. The sample contains 220,000 or so clones, more than 75% of which appear only once. Sequencing was done on a sample of PBMCs. These receptor sequences come from a woman aged 18-29 years in good health and CMV-seropositive.

The chain couples TRBV6-6 to TRBJ2-7; D is unclear. The CDR3 loop spans 12 amino acids. Germline CDR1 reads MNHNY; CDR2 reads SVGAGI (reference sequence). Deletions cut 6 bases from V and 5 bases from J, with 11 bases between. The CDR3 reads CASSFNTDEQYF. CDR3 DNA: TGTGCCAGCAGCTTCAACACCGACGAGCAGTACTTC.

This clone was recorded only once. The CDR3 DNA reads TGTGCCAGCAGCTTAGTTCGTGGGACAACCAGCATGAACACTGAAGCTTTCTTT. Encoded protein: CASSLVRGTTSMNTEAFF. The chain links TRBV11-2 to TRBJ1-1; D perhaps matches TRBD1 (6 bases). The V and J ends lost 1 base and 0 bases respectively, with 18 bases between them. Germline V CDR1 and CDR2: SGHAT, FQNNGV. The CDR3 consists of 18 residues.

The genes are TRBV9 and TRBJ1-3; weak D call: TRBD1 (5 bases). CDR3 length: 16 residues. CDR1 SGDLS and CDR2 YYNGEE come from the germline V gene. V was shortened by 0 bases and J by 0 bases, with 10 bases between the two germline ends. The CDR3 loop reads CASSVGGLTSGNTIYF. CDR3 DNA: TGTGCCAGCAGCGTAGGGGGACTCACCTCTGGAAACACCATATATTTT.

The rearrangement joins TRBV5-3 to TRBJ2-7; 13 nucleotides align to TRBD2. TRBV5-3 is reported as an ORF; its role is uncertain. This CDR3 comprises 22 residues. V was clipped by 2 bases and J by 3 bases; unmatched bases: 23. The CDR3 nucleotides read TGTGCCAGAAGCTTAACGTTGTCCTTCTTTGGACTAGCGGGAGTTTTATTCTACGAGCAGTACTTC. Translated: CARSLTLSFFGLAGVLFYEQYF.

The chain combines TRBV28 with TRBJ1-1; possible D gene TRBD1, 5 bases. Trimming took 5 bases from V and 5 from J, leaving 12 bases between them. This CDR3 has 13 residues. Germline lookup yields CDR1 MDHEN and CDR2 SYDVKM. The CDR3 DNA follows: TGTGCCAGCAGTATGGGGGGAATAACTGAAGCTTTCTTT. Translation gives CASSMGGITEAFF.

The V and J genes are TRBV7-8 and TRBJ2-1; D gene ambiguous. The CDR3 is made up of 12 amino acids. The V gene's germline CDR1 is SGHVS and CDR2 FQNEAQ. Trimming shortened V by 7 bases and J by 10 bases, and 14 bases separated the two germline ends. The CDR3 bases are TGTGCCAGCACTCCACCTGCGAAGGAGCAGTTCTTC. Translating gives CASTPPAKEQFF.